What follows describes a single T cell receptor (beta chain). The CD4+ fraction was divided into a CD45RA+ naive subset and a CD45RA-negative memory subset. Using immunoSEQ multiplex PCR, the repertoire was profiled, and TCRdb retains in-frame clones only, with some absent. The sample includes about 2.4 million clones, roughly 93% of them seen just once. The sample belongs to a study of shared clonotypes between healthy human individuals. V gave up 1 base and J gave up 6 bases; unmatched junction bases: 9. The CDR3 covers 17 residues. Germline V gene sequence: CDR1 SGHKS, CDR2 YYEKEE (reference sequence).

The sample taken for sequencing was naive CD4+ T cells from PBMCs. Subset meaning: CD45RA+ positively selected. The TCR comes from a man aged 18 to 30 in good health. Some clones in this sample may be carry-over from other donors' samples. The chain combines TRBV5-5 with TRBJ2-1; 11 nucleotides match TRBD2. Here the CDR3 DNA reads TGTGCCAGCAGCTTGTGGGTTGGGACTAGCGGTGCCAATGAGCAGTTCTTC. It encodes CASSLWVGTSGANEQFF.